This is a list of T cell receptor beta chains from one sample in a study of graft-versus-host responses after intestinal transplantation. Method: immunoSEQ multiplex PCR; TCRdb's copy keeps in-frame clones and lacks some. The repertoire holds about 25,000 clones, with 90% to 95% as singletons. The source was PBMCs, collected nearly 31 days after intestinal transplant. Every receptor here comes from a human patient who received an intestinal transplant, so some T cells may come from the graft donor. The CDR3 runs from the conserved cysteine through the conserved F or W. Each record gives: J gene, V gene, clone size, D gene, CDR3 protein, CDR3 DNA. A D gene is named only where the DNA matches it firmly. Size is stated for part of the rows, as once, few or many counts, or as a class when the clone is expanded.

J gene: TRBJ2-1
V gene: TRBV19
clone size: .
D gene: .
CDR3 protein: CASSIGRDNQFF
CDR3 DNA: TGTGCCAGTAGTATAGGCAGAGACAATCAGTTCTTC

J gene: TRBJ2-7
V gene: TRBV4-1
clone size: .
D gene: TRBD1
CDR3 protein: CASSQDGQGGYEQYF
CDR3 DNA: TGCGCCAGCAGCCAAGACGGACAGGGCGGGTACGAGCAGTACTTC

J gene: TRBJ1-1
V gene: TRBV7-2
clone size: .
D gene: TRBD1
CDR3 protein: CASSFFDRVGTEAFF
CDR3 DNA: TGTGCCAGCAGCTTCTTTGACAGGGTCGGCACTGAAGCTTTCTTT

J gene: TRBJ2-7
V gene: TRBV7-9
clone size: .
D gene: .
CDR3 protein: CASSLAAPGQLSYEQYF
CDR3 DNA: TGTGCCAGCAGCTTAGCCGCCCCAGGACAGCTTTCCTACGAGCAGTACTTC

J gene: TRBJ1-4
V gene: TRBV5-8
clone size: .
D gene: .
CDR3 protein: CASSLAGPNEKLFF
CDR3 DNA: TGTGCCAGCAGCTTGGCGGGGCCTAATGAAAAACTGTTTTTT

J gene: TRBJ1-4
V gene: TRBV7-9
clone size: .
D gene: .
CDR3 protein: CASTSIRDPNEKLFF
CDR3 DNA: TGTGCCAGCACCTCAATCCGGGACCCTAATGAAAAACTGTTTTTT

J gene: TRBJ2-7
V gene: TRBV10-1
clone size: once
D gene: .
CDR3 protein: CASSADSWYEQYF
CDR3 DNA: TGCGCCAGCAGTGCGGACAGTTGGTACGAGCAGTACTTC

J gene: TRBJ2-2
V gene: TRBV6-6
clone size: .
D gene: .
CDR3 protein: CASSYSDKNTGELFF
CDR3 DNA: TGTGCCAGCAGTTACTCGGACAAGAACACCGGGGAGCTGTTTTTT

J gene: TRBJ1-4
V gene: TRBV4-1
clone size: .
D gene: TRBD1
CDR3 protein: CASSQTGPNEKLFF
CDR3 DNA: TGCGCCAGCAGCCAGACAGGGCCTAATGAAAAACTGTTTTTT

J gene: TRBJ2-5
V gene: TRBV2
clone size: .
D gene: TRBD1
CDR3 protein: CARGQVPQETQYF
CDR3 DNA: TGTGCCAGGGGACAGGTCCCGCAGGAGACCCAGTACTTC

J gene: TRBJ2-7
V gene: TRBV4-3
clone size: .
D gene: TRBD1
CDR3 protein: CASSQFDRGRGYEQYF
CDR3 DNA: TGCGCCAGCAGCCAGTTCGACAGGGGAAGGGGCTACGAGCAGTACTTC

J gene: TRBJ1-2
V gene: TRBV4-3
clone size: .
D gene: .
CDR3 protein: CASSQDAGMRDYGYTF
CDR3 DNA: TGCGCCAGCAGCCAAGACGCAGGGATGAGGGACTATGGCTACACCTTC

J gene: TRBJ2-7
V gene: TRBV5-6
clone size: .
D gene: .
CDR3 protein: CASSPLTGYYEQYF
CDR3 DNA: TGTGCCAGCAGCCCCTTGACAGGATACTACGAGCAGTACTTC

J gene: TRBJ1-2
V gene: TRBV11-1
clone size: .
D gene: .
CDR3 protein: CASSLASWGGYTF
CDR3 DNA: TGTGCCAGCAGCTTAGCTAGTTGGGGTGGCTACACCTTC

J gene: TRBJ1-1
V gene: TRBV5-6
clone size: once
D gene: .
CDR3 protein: CASSLQGTEAFF
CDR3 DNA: TGTGCCAGCAGCTTGCAGGGGACTGAAGCTTTCTTT

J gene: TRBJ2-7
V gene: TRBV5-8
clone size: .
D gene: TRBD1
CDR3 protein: CASSPGRGSEYEQYF
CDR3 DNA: TGTGCCTCCTCCCCCGGCAGGGGGTCAGAGTACGAGCAGTACTTC

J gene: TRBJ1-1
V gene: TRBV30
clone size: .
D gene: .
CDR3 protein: CAWSVVHTEAFF
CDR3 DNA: TGTGCCTGGAGTGTAGTTCACACTGAAGCTTTCTTT

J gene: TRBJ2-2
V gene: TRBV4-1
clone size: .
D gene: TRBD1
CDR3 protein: CASSARGPNTGELFF
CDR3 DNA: TGCGCCAGCAGCGCCAGGGGGCCGAACACCGGGGAGCTGTTTTTT

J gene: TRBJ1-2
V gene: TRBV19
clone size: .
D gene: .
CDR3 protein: CASRGVEGGYGYTF
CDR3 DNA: TGTGCCAGCAGAGGGGTGGAGGGCGGATATGGCTACACCTTC

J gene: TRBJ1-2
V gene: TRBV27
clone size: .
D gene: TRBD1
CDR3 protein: CASSSRQGNSLRYTF
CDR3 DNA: TGTGCCAGCAGTTCAAGACAGGGTAACTCCCTTCGCTACACCTTC

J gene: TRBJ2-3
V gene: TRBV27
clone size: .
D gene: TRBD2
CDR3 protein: CASRAGGWADTQYF
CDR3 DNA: TGTGCCAGCAGAGCGGGAGGTTGGGCAGATACGCAGTATTTT

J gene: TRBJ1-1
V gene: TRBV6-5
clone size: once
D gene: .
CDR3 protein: CASSYARAGTEAFF
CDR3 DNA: TGTGCCAGCAGTTACGCCCGGGCTGGCACTGAAGCTTTCTTT

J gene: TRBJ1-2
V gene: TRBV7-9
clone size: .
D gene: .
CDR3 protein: CASSLSPGIYTF
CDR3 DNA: TGTGCCAGCAGCTTATCCCCTGGGATCTACACCTTC

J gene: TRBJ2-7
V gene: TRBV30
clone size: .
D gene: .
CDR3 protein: CAWSPGSAYEQYF
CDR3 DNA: TGTGCCTGGAGCCCCGGGAGCGCCTACGAGCAGTACTTC

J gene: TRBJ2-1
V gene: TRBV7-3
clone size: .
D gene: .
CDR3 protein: CASSPSSYGSYNEQFF
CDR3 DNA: TGTGCCAGCAGTCCGAGTTCTTACGGGTCCTACAATGAGCAGTTCTTC

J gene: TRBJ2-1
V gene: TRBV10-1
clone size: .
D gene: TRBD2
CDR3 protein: CASSGRGGSYYNEQFF
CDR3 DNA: TGCGCCAGCAGTGGACGTGGCGGGAGCTACTACAATGAGCAGTTCTTC

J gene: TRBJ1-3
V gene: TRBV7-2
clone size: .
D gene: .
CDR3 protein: CASSLRVAGNTIYF
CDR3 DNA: TGTGCCAGCAGCTTAAGGGTGGCCGGAAACACCATATATTTT

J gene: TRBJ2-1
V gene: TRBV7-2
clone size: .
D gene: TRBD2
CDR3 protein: CASSIRSGGAREQFF
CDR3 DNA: TGTGCCAGCAGCATTAGGAGCGGGGGGGCACGTGAGCAGTTCTTC

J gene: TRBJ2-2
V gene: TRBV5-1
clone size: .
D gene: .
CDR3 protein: CASSLLLTGFTGELFF
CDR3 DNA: TGCGCCAGCAGCTTATTACTAACAGGGTTCACCGGGGAGCTGTTTTTT

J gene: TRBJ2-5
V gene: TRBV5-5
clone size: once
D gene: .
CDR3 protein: CASSLAAGRELYQETQYF
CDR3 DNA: TGTGCCAGCAGCTTGGCCGCGGGACGTGAGTTGTACCAAGAGACCCAGTACTTC

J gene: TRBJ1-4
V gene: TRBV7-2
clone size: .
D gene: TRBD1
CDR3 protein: CASRAGTGDEKLFF
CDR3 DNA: TGTGCCAGCAGGGCTGGGACAGGGGACGAAAAACTGTTTTTT